The sequence of this T cell receptor beta chain was determined in a study of shared clonotypes between healthy human individuals. Study-level information: The plates for each donor numbered three CD4 naive, three CD4 memory, two CD8 naive and one CD8 memory.

Notes on this clone: Antigen: not known.

Study outcomes and limitations: Naive subsets usually exceeded memory subsets in estimated richness.

The authors distributed each subset's genomic DNA evenly over several immunoSEQ plates. The repertoire was sequenced with immunoSEQ multiplex PCR; TCRdb's copy has only in-frame clones and lacks some. The sample has fewer than 400,000 clones, about 74% seen once; the top ten hold approximately 10%. V dropped 7 bases and J dropped 2 bases, with 15 bases sitting between them. There are 15 residues in the CDR3. Germline V gene sequence: CDR1 SGDLS, CDR2 YYNGEE. Sequencing input: memory CD4+ T cells sorted from blood. The sample's subset: CD45RA-negative fraction. This chain joins TRBV9 and TRBJ2-2, with D maybe TRBD1 (5 bases). The clonotype was recovered from a man under 40 in good health. This CDR3 is CASSLGQLNTGELFF. The CDR3 nucleotides read TGTGCCAGCTCCCTGGGGCAGCTCAACACCGGGGAGCTGTTTTTT. Looking up the rest from reference TRBV9 and TRBJ2-2 gives the full variable domain: DSGVTQTPKHLITATGQRVTLRCSPRSGDLSVYWYQQSLDQGLQFLIQYYNGEERAKGNILERFSAQQFPDLHSELNLSSLELGDSALYFCASSLGQLNTGELFFGEGSRLTVL.